This T cell receptor beta chain was documented in a study of cytomegalovirus exposure and HLA in healthy donors. Study results and caveats: In an earlier analysis, about 87% or about 30%: the productive usage of most TCR beta V segments. Associated with cytomegalovirus, according to the listing, were 150 to 200 TCR beta chains. Across donors, presence/absence analyses took sequencing depth to be roughly uniform.

Amplification used 60 Vbeta primers and 13 Jbeta primers. Clones were sequenced by immunoSEQ multiplex PCR, and TCRdb holds only the in-frame ones, with some missing. The table gives about 160,000 clones; the top ten clones make up 1% to 1.5% of it. Comment on this clone: Its antigen is not identified.

The CDR3 is 13 amino acids. Germline V gene sequence: CDR1 MNHEY, CDR2 SVGAGI. With 8 bases removed from V and 5 bases from J, the gap between germline ends came to 16 bases. The chain has TRBV6-5 and TRBJ2-7, with a tentative D call TRBD2 (6 bases). Sequencing was performed on PBMCs. This clonotype was sampled from a woman aged 55-70 years in good health and CMV-seronegative. CDR3: CASAKVEGDEQYF. The CDR3 DNA reads TGTGCCAGCGCTAAAGTGGAGGGAGACGAGCAGTACTTC.